Listed here is a single TCR beta chain. What it recognizes is unknown. The limits of the CDR3 on the DNA are not certain, so only TCRdb's listed CDR3 is given. The second PCR ran roughly 6 to 11 cycles with a sample-barcoded 5' primer and J-beta primers. TCRdb ran MiXCR on the 5' RACE reads and lists one entry per CDR3 protein. The table includes 1.5 million to 2 million distinct CDR3 sequences, roughly 30% detected once. This specimen belongs to a study of blood T cells in healthy people across ages. The study, taken as a whole, reports: Long-lived donors exceeded aged donors in naive CD4+ cells and diversity. No conclusive comparison of naive versus antigen-experienced cells was possible with unsorted PBMCs.

15 amino acids form the CDR3, both terminal residues included. Germline assignment: CDR1 MNHNY and CDR2 SVGAGI (reference sequence). This chain connects TRBV6-6 to TRBJ2-3. This TCR came from a woman under 40 in good health. The sample taken for sequencing was blood. The chain's CDR3 is CASSSVRGFTDTQYF.